This T cell receptor (beta chain) was retrieved from a study of early T cells in non-severe SARS-CoV-2 infection. Unique molecular identifiers (one per individual cDNA molecule) were attached. TCRdb fed the 5' RACE reads into MiXCR, producing one record per CDR3 protein. The data hold 20,000 to 25,000 distinct CDR3 sequences, with 4.5% observed a single time. This clonotype was seen at least ten times. The CDR3 contains 13 residues. Per germline, CDR1 SGHRS and CDR2 YFSETQ. V was trimmed by 2 bases and J by 2 bases, leaving 7 bases between them. The V and J genes are TRBV5-1 and TRBJ2-5; D ambiguous. Material for sequencing was whole blood. This sequence originates from an adult who was a healthcare worker with PCR-confirmed SARS-CoV-2 infection or an uninfected control (not recorded which). The CDR3 DNA reads TGCGCCAGCAGCTTTGACACGCAAGAGACCCAGTACTTC. Translated, it gives CASSFDTQETQYF.